The 4 T cell receptor beta chains below all came from one sample that was sequenced in a study of T cell changes during pregnancy in multiple sclerosis. The repertoire was sequenced with immunoSEQ multiplex PCR; TCRdb's copy has only in-frame clones and lacks some. The sample carries approximately 21,000 clones, about 85% recorded once. Sequencing used CD8+ T cells from peripheral blood mononuclear cells, obtained in the first trimester of pregnancy. These receptors came from a female donor in good health, enrolled as a control in a pregnancy study.

This sequence joins TRBV15 and TRBJ2-7, with D possibly TRBD1 on 6 matching bases. Germline CDR1 is LNHNV and CDR2 is YYDKDF (reference sequence). V lost 0 bases, J lost 3 bases, and 21 bases lay in between. CDR3 length equals 18 residues. The CDR3 region is CATSRDVDRQDLLYEQYF. In DNA form, the CDR3 reads TGTGCCACCAGCAGAGATGTGGACCGACAGGACTTGCTCTACGAGCAGTACTTC.

This chain links TRBV27 with TRBJ2-5; 12 positions agree with TRBD2. The CDR3 has 17 amino acids. Trimming took 8 bases from V and 4 from J; bases not matched to a gene: 14. From germline, CDR1 is MNHEY and CDR2 SMNVEV (reference sequence). The CDR3 DNA follows: TGTGCCAGCTCCCGAGGGCTAGCGGGAGGGCTTGGAGAGACCCAGTACTTC. Translation gives CASSRGLAGGLGETQYF.

V usage is TRBV5-1 and J usage is TRBJ2-1; TRBD1 agrees at 9 bases. The CDR3 has 16 residues. The junction had 7 bases not matched to a gene; V was cut back by 2 bases and J by 4 bases. The germline V gene encodes CDR1 SGHRS and CDR2 YFSETQ. The CDR3 sequence: CASSFTPDRGYNEQFF. DNA of the CDR3: TGCGCCAGCAGCTTTACCCCGGACAGGGGTTACAATGAGCAGTTCTTC.

J is TRBJ2-3 and V is TRBV7-2; TRBD2 is a possible D gene (6 bases). The V gene's germline CDR1 is SGHTA and CDR2 FQGNSA. The V end lost 6 bases, the J end lost 1 base, and 14 bases lay between the germline ends. The CDR3 length is 15 residues. This CDR3 is CASSPRGIRTDTQYF. The CDR3 DNA follows: TGTGCCAGCAGTCCCCGGGGGATTCGCACAGATACGCAGTATTTT.